This is a list of T cell receptor beta chains from one sample in a study of response to subunit inactivated influenza vaccine. TCRdb re-called the RT-PCR reads with MiXCR, one entry per CDR3 protein. The sample lists approximately 570,000 distinct CDR3 sequences, 7.6% occurring once. Sequenced material: PBMCs from blood, taken less than 30 months after vaccination. Receptors originate from a man aged 50-75 years who received an inactivated influenza vaccine. CDR3s leave out the opening cysteine and the closing phenylalanine or tryptophan. Each record gives: V gene, J gene, CDR3 protein.

v_gene: TRBV5-5
j_gene: TRBJ2-4
CDR3aa: ASSLGAGNIQY

v_gene: TRBV14
j_gene: TRBJ2-1
CDR3aa: ASSPGGGLAYNEQF

v_gene: TRBV7-2
j_gene: TRBJ2-7
CDR3aa: ASSLLAGDRYEQY

v_gene: TRBV2
j_gene: TRBJ2-1
CDR3aa: ASSGQGGLPNEQF

v_gene: TRBV5-1
j_gene: TRBJ1-1
CDR3aa: ASSLTQSDTEAF

v_gene: TRBV28
j_gene: TRBJ2-7
CDR3aa: ASSLWLKEREPTYEQY

v_gene: TRBV7-2
j_gene: TRBJ2-7
CDR3aa: ASSLQGLHEQY

v_gene: TRBV20-1
j_gene: TRBJ2-5
CDR3aa: SASRTSEYQETQY

v_gene: TRBV15
j_gene: TRBJ1-1
CDR3aa: ATSSTTGNTEAF

v_gene: TRBV4-3
j_gene: TRBJ1-4
CDR3aa: ASSRGPTNEKLF

v_gene: TRBV12-3/TRBV12-4
j_gene: TRBJ2-7
CDR3aa: ASSSFRVAGEQY

v_gene: TRBV18
j_gene: TRBJ2-2
CDR3aa: ASSSDRSTGELF

v_gene: TRBV2
j_gene: TRBJ1-2
CDR3aa: ARKTGGGYGYT

v_gene: TRBV7-2
j_gene: TRBJ2-7
CDR3aa: ASSADSYSYEQY

v_gene: TRBV29-1
j_gene: TRBJ1-2
CDR3aa: SVAKGQGNYGYT

v_gene: TRBV20-1
j_gene: TRBJ2-5
CDR3aa: SASDRGLETQY